The source of this T cell receptor (beta chain) is a study of regulatory T cells in long-lasting Graves disease. Overall study context: The term persistent Graves' disease signified upward of 5 years on antithyroid drugs with positive TSH receptor antibodies.

Germline CDR1 reads SGHTA; CDR2 reads FQGNSA. The CDR3 length is 14 residues. Trimming stripped 6 bases from V and 4 bases from J, with 13 bases between. On this clonotype itself: The antigen is not known.

iRepertoire HTBI primers and Arm-PCR of CDR3 regions built TCR beta libraries. Via MiXCR, TCRdb re-called the multiplex PCR reads, giving one row per CDR3 protein. The sample has hundreds of thousands of distinct CDR3 sequences, 20% to 25% seen once. Time point noted: persistent/refractory GD, antithyroid drugs over 5 years with positive TRAb. RNA isolated from PBMCs was used to make the TCR library. Study-level findings and limits: Newly diagnosed patients had higher TCR diversity than persistent Graves' patients did.

The input for sequencing was peripheral blood mononuclear cells (PBMCs), taken when the disease was refractory, from a patient treated with antithyroid drugs. The TCR originated in a female donor with Graves disease. This chain uses TRBV7-2 with TRBJ2-1, with TRBD1 as a possible D gene (5 bases). CDR3 sequence (DNA): TGTGCCAGCAGGAATTCAGGGCCTTACAATGAGCAGTTCTTC. Translating it yields CASRNSGPYNEQFF.